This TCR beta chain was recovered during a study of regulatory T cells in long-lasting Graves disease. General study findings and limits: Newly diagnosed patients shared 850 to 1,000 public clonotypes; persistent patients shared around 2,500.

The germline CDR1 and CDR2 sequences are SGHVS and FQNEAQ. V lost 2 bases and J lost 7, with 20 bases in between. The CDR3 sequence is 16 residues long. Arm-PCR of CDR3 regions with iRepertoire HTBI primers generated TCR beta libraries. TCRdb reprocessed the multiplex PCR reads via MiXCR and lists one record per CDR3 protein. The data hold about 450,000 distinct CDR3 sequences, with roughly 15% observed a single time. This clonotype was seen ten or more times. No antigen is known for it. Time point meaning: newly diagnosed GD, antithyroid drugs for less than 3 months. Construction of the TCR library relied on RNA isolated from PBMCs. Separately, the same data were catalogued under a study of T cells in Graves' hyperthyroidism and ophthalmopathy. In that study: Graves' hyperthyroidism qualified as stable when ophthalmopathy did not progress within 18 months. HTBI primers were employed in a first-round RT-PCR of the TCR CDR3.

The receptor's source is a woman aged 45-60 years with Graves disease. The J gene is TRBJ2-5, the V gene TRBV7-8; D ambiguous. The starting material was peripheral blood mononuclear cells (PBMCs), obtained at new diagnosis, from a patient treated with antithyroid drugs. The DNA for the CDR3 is TGTGCCAGCAGCTTATGGGTGGATCCTTCCTCGGGGACCCAGTACTTC. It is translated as CASSLWVDPSSGTQYF.